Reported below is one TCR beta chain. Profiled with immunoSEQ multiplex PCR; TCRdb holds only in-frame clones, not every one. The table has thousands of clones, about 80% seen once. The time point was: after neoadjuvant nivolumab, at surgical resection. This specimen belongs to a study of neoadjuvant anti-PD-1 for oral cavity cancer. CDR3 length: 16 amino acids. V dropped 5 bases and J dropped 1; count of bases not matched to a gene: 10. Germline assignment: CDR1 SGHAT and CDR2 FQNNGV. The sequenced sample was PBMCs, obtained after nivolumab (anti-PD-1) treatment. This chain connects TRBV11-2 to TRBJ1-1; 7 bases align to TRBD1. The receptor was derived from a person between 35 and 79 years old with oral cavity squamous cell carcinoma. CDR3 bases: TGTGCCAGCAGCGTCGGGACAGCCTACGGGAACACTGAAGCTTTCTTT. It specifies CASSVGTAYGNTEAFF. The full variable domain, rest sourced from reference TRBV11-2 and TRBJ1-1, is EAGVAQSPRYKIIEKRQSVAFWCNPISGHATLYWYQQILGQGPKLLIQFQNNGVVDDSQLPKDRFSAERLKGVDSTLKIQPAKLEDSAVYLCASSVGTAYGNTEAFFGQGTRLTVV.